The rows below give T cell receptor beta chains drawn from one sample of a study of blood T cells in healthy people across ages. TCRdb re-derived calls from the 5' RACE reads in MiXCR, one entry per CDR3 protein. The sample has 1.6 million or so distinct CDR3 sequences; 30% to 40% are singletons. The sequencing input was blood. These TCRs come from a woman under 40 in good health. Each CDR3 is given with its conserved first and last residue. Each record gives: CDR3 DNA, CDR3 protein, clone size, V gene, D gene, J gene. A D gene is named only where the DNA matches it firmly. Only part of the rows carry a size: once, few, many, or a class if the clone is expanded.

CDR3nt: TGTGCCAGCAGCTTCATAACAGGGACTCACGGCAATGAGCAGTTCTTC
CDR3aa: CASSFITGTHGNEQFF
abundance: NA
v_gene: TRBV5-6
d_gene: NA
j_gene: TRBJ2-1

CDR3nt: TGCAGCGGCCTTGGGCTTTATCGGACAGACATTTTTAACACTGAAGCTTTCTTT
CDR3aa: CSGLGLYRTDIFNTEAFF
abundance: NA
v_gene: TRBV29-1
d_gene: NA
j_gene: TRBJ1-1

CDR3nt: TGTGCCAGCAGCAAGGTGGCTAGGCAACACCTTGAGCAGTTCTTC
CDR3aa: CASSKVARQHLEQFF
abundance: few
v_gene: TRBV21-1
d_gene: NA
j_gene: TRBJ2-1

CDR3nt: TGCAGTGCTAGAAAGGCTAGCGGTTACAATGAGCGGTTCTTC
CDR3aa: CSARKASGYNERFF
abundance: NA
v_gene: TRBV20-1
d_gene: TRBD2
j_gene: TRBJ2-1

CDR3nt: TGTGCCAGCAGTGTTTTAGCGGGGGGGAATTACAATGAGCAGTTCTTC
CDR3aa: CASSVLAGGNYNEQFF
abundance: NA
v_gene: TRBV25-1
d_gene: TRBD2
j_gene: TRBJ2-1

CDR3nt: TGTGCCAGCAGGACGGGACTTTCAGGGGGCTCTGGAAACACCATATATTTT
CDR3aa: CASRTGLSGGSGNTIYF
abundance: NA
v_gene: TRBV7-8
d_gene: TRBD1
j_gene: TRBJ1-3

CDR3nt: TGTGCCAGCAGCTTAGCCTCCGGGACCGCAGGAAACACCATATATTTT
CDR3aa: CASSLASGTAGNTIYF
abundance: NA
v_gene: TRBV7-9
d_gene: NA
j_gene: TRBJ1-3

CDR3nt: TGCGCCGGCTCCGACCTACTAGCAACCTCGAGGAATGAGCAGTTCTTC
CDR3aa: CAGSDLLATSRNEQFF
abundance: once
v_gene: TRBV10-2
d_gene: NA
j_gene: TRBJ2-1

CDR3nt: TGTGCCAGCAGCTTAGGGGTCGGGGGGGATACGCAGTATTTT
CDR3aa: CASSLGVGGDTQYF
abundance: few
v_gene: TRBV11-2
d_gene: TRBD2
j_gene: TRBJ2-3

CDR3nt: TGTGCCACCAGCCCGCAGGGCACTGAAGCTTTCTTT
CDR3aa: CATSPQGTEAFF
abundance: few
v_gene: TRBV15
d_gene: NA
j_gene: TRBJ1-1

CDR3nt: TGTGCCAGCAGTTTTGGGACTAGCGGGAGCGGTTCCTACGAGCAGTACTTC
CDR3aa: CASSFGTSGSGSYEQYF
abundance: few
v_gene: TRBV12-3/TRBV12-4
d_gene: TRBD2
j_gene: TRBJ2-7

CDR3nt: TGCAGCGATACTAGCGGACGTTACAATGAGCAGTTCTTC
CDR3aa: CSDTSGRYNEQFF
abundance: many
v_gene: TRBV29-1
d_gene: TRBD2
j_gene: TRBJ2-1

CDR3nt: TGTGCCAGCAGCTTACTAGCTGATGAGCAGTTCTTC
CDR3aa: CASSLLADEQFF
abundance: NA
v_gene: TRBV7-9
d_gene: NA
j_gene: TRBJ2-1

CDR3nt: TGTGCCAGCAGCCCTTTAGCGGAGAATGAGCAGTTCTTC
CDR3aa: CASSPLAENEQFF
abundance: NA
v_gene: TRBV11-2
d_gene: NA
j_gene: TRBJ2-1

CDR3nt: TGTGCCAGCAGTTTCGGACAGAAAGAGACCCAGTACTTC
CDR3aa: CASSFGQKETQYF
abundance: many
v_gene: TRBV12-3/TRBV12-4
d_gene: NA
j_gene: TRBJ2-5

CDR3nt: TGCGCCAGCAGCCAAGATAGTTGGGACAGGTTCTACGAGCAGTACTTC
CDR3aa: CASSQDSWDRFYEQYF
abundance: few
v_gene: TRBV4-1
d_gene: TRBD1
j_gene: TRBJ2-7

CDR3nt: TGCAGTGCTAGAGGCGGGCCTAGCTTCACAGATACGCAGTATTTT
CDR3aa: CSARGGPSFTDTQYF
abundance: NA
v_gene: TRBV20-1
d_gene: NA
j_gene: TRBJ2-3

CDR3nt: TGTGCCAGCACGGACGGAGGGCCATCTGAGCAGTTCTTC
CDR3aa: CASTDGGPSEQFF
abundance: NA
v_gene: TRBV7-9
d_gene: NA
j_gene: TRBJ2-1

CDR3nt: TGTGCCAGCAGCCAAGGAGGATTAGGGTACTACGAGCAGTACTTC
CDR3aa: CASSQGGLGYYEQYF
abundance: few
v_gene: TRBV3-1
d_gene: NA
j_gene: TRBJ2-7

CDR3nt: TGTGCCAGCAGTAGAGCCGGACTAGCGGGAGGAGCCACAGATACGCAGTATTTT
CDR3aa: CASSRAGLAGGATDTQYF
abundance: NA
v_gene: TRBV21-1
d_gene: NA
j_gene: TRBJ2-3

CDR3nt: TGTGCCAGCAGCCTCAGTACTAGCGGGGGGAGGGATACGCAGTATTTT
CDR3aa: CASSLSTSGGRDTQYF
abundance: NA
v_gene: TRBV4-2
d_gene: TRBD2
j_gene: TRBJ2-3

CDR3nt: TGTGCCAGCAGGGATCTAATGGGGGTCGGGTCCTACAATGAGCAGTTCTTC
CDR3aa: CASRDLMGVGSYNEQFF
abundance: NA
v_gene: TRBV27
d_gene: NA
j_gene: TRBJ2-1

CDR3nt: TGTGCCAGCAGCCAAGTATCCAGGGGGGACGAGCAGTACTTC
CDR3aa: CASSQVSRGDEQYF
abundance: few
v_gene: TRBV3-1
d_gene: NA
j_gene: TRBJ2-7

CDR3nt: TGTGCCAGCAGAAACTCTCGACAGGGTGAGACCCAGTACTTC
CDR3aa: CASRNSRQGETQYF
abundance: few
v_gene: TRBV27
d_gene: TRBD1
j_gene: TRBJ2-5

CDR3nt: TGTGCCAGCGGCATAGGGGGACAGGGTAATACTGAAGCTTTCTTT
CDR3aa: CASGIGGQGNTEAFF
abundance: NA
v_gene: TRBV28
d_gene: TRBD1
j_gene: TRBJ1-1

CDR3nt: TGCAGTGCTAGCTCTCCAGGGATAATGTTCACTGAAGCTTTCTTT
CDR3aa: CSASSPGIMFTEAFF
abundance: few
v_gene: TRBV20-1
d_gene: NA
j_gene: TRBJ1-1

CDR3nt: TGTGCCAGCCTCACAGAAATGAACACTGAAGCTTTCTTT
CDR3aa: CASLTEMNTEAFF
abundance: NA
v_gene: TRBV28
d_gene: NA
j_gene: TRBJ1-1

CDR3nt: TGTGCCAGCAGCCCGGATACAGGGGCTAGCACTGAAGCTTTCTTT
CDR3aa: CASSPDTGASTEAFF
abundance: NA
v_gene: TRBV5-6
d_gene: TRBD1
j_gene: TRBJ1-1

CDR3nt: TGTGCCAGCAGCGTATCCGGGACAACTAATGAAAAACTGTTTTTT
CDR3aa: CASSVSGTTNEKLFF
abundance: few
v_gene: TRBV9
d_gene: NA
j_gene: TRBJ1-4

CDR3nt: TGTGCCAGCAGCTCCCGACAGGGGCCCACAGATACGCAGTATTTT
CDR3aa: CASSSRQGPTDTQYF
abundance: NA
v_gene: TRBV11-2
d_gene: TRBD1
j_gene: TRBJ2-3

CDR3nt: TGTGCCAGCAGCCAAGAGCATACCGGACAGGGACCGTATGGCTACACCTTC
CDR3aa: CASSQEHTGQGPYGYTF
abundance: NA
v_gene: TRBV3-1
d_gene: TRBD1
j_gene: TRBJ1-2

CDR3nt: TGTGCCAGCAGTGGGACAGTCACCTACGAGCAGTACTTC
CDR3aa: CASSGTVTYEQYF
abundance: few
v_gene: TRBV2
d_gene: NA
j_gene: TRBJ2-7

CDR3nt: TGTGCCAGCAGTCTCCGGAGGGGACAGGTCCACGAGCAGTACTTC
CDR3aa: CASSLRRGQVHEQYF
abundance: NA
v_gene: TRBV12-3/TRBV12-4
d_gene: TRBD1
j_gene: TRBJ2-7

CDR3nt: TGTGCCAGCAGCTTGGCAATGGGTTCTGACTATGGCTACACCTTC
CDR3aa: CASSLAMGSDYGYTF
abundance: NA
v_gene: TRBV5-4
d_gene: NA
j_gene: TRBJ1-2

CDR3nt: TGCGCCAGCAGCTCCAGCGGGGTCAATGAGCGGTTCTTC
CDR3aa: CASSSSGVNERFF
abundance: NA
v_gene: TRBV5-1
d_gene: TRBD2
j_gene: TRBJ2-1

CDR3nt: TGTGCCAGCAGTTTTGCCCTCCCGAGCGGGGGGCGGGCCTACGAGCAGTACTTC
CDR3aa: CASSFALPSGGRAYEQYF
abundance: NA
v_gene: TRBV12-3/TRBV12-4
d_gene: TRBD2
j_gene: TRBJ2-7

CDR3nt: TGTGCCAGCAGCTTAGATTTGACTAGGGTCCTCACAGATACGCAGTATTTT
CDR3aa: CASSLDLTRVLTDTQYF
abundance: few
v_gene: TRBV7-2
d_gene: NA
j_gene: TRBJ2-3

CDR3nt: TGTGCCAGCAGTTTATGGATCCGCGGAGTGGATGGCTACACCTTC
CDR3aa: CASSLWIRGVDGYTF
abundance: NA
v_gene: TRBV28
d_gene: NA
j_gene: TRBJ1-2

CDR3nt: TGCGCCAGCAGCTTGGCCGGGGGACTAGCGTACTACAATGAGCAGTTCTTC
CDR3aa: CASSLAGGLAYYNEQFF
abundance: few
v_gene: TRBV5-1
d_gene: TRBD2
j_gene: TRBJ2-1

CDR3nt: TGTGCCAGCAGCCCCTCCCTAGGGGGCGATGAGCAGTTCTTC
CDR3aa: CASSPSLGGDEQFF
abundance: NA
v_gene: TRBV7-3
d_gene: TRBD1
j_gene: TRBJ2-1

CDR3nt: TGTGCCAGTCAGCCCCCAGGGAAGTTCACCTACGAGCAGTACTTC
CDR3aa: CASQPPGKFTYEQYF
abundance: NA
v_gene: TRBV6-2/TRBV6-3
d_gene: NA
j_gene: TRBJ2-7

CDR3nt: TGTGCCAGCAGCCTGGTGAAAGGGCCCCTAGCCAAAAACATTCAGTACTTC
CDR3aa: CASSLVKGPLAKNIQYF
abundance: once
v_gene: TRBV11-2
d_gene: NA
j_gene: TRBJ2-4

CDR3nt: TGTGCCAGCAGCGGGGGACTAGCGGGGGGCAAAGATACGCAGTATTTT
CDR3aa: CASSGGLAGGKDTQYF
abundance: NA
v_gene: TRBV5-6
d_gene: TRBD2
j_gene: TRBJ2-3

CDR3nt: TGTGCCAGCAGTCATACAGATACGCAGTATTTT
CDR3aa: CASSHTDTQYF
abundance: many
v_gene: TRBV6-6
d_gene: NA
j_gene: TRBJ2-3

CDR3nt: TGTGCCAGCAAATCGGACAGTTTCTACGAGCAGTACTTC
CDR3aa: CASKSDSFYEQYF
abundance: few
v_gene: TRBV6-1
d_gene: NA
j_gene: TRBJ2-7

CDR3nt: TGCGCCAGCAGTGAAGCGCGGGAGGTGGCAGATACGCAGTATTTT
CDR3aa: CASSEAREVADTQYF
abundance: many
v_gene: TRBV10-2
d_gene: TRBD2
j_gene: TRBJ2-3

CDR3nt: TGTGCCAGCAGCTTAGTTTTTGGCGGCAATGAGCAGTTCTTC
CDR3aa: CASSLVFGGNEQFF
abundance: few
v_gene: TRBV7-9
d_gene: NA
j_gene: TRBJ2-1

CDR3nt: TGCAGCGCAGCCGGGACAGCTTATCAGCCCCAGCATTTT
CDR3aa: CSAAGTAYQPQHF
abundance: NA
v_gene: TRBV20-1
d_gene: TRBD1
j_gene: TRBJ1-5

CDR3nt: TGTGCCAGCAGCCCCATCGGACAGGGAAAAGAGACCCAGTACTTC
CDR3aa: CASSPIGQGKETQYF
abundance: NA
v_gene: TRBV9
d_gene: TRBD1
j_gene: TRBJ2-5

CDR3nt: TGTGCCAGCAGCTTAGCGTTGGCGAACACCGGGGAGCTGTTTTTT
CDR3aa: CASSLALANTGELFF
abundance: few
v_gene: TRBV7-2
d_gene: NA
j_gene: TRBJ2-2

CDR3nt: TGTGCCAGCAGCGTATGTGGGAGTATAGTCTACGAGCAGTACTTC
CDR3aa: CASSVCGSIVYEQYF
abundance: NA
v_gene: TRBV7-9
d_gene: NA
j_gene: TRBJ2-7